This record concerns one TCR beta chain sequence. Its antigen is still unknown. The PCR used 60 Vbeta and 13 Jbeta primers. TCRdb's copy holds only in-frame clones and misses some; the assay was immunoSEQ multiplex PCR. Of fewer than 200,000 clones in the sample, roughly four fifths were seen once. CDR3 size: 13 residues. The germline V gene encodes CDR1 MNHNS and CDR2 SASEGT. J was trimmed by 5 bases and V by 9 bases; bases with no gene match: 4. This sample was taken from a study of cytomegalovirus exposure and HLA in healthy donors. Findings of the study overall: Indistinguishable V segments, including TRBV6-2 and TRBV6-3, were excluded.

This clonotype was sampled from a middle-aged man in good health and CMV-seronegative. Sequencing was done on a sample of PBMCs. V usage is TRBV6-1 and J usage is TRBJ1-6, with TRBD1 matching over 7 bases. The CDR3 is CASSGTDNSPLHF. The CDR3 nucleotides are TGTGCCAGTTCCGGGACAGATAATTCACCCCTCCACTTT.